This T cell receptor (beta chain) was identified in a study of T cell responses to AZD1222 COVID-19 vaccine. Germline V gives CDR1 SGHTA, CDR2 FQGTGA. Trimming removed 7 bases at V and 5 bases at J, with 15 bases between. This CDR3 region has 14 residues. The assay was immunoSEQ multiplex PCR, and TCRdb's table has in-frame clones only and misses some. The table lists tens of thousands of clones, around nine tenths of them singletons. The chain joins TRBV7-3 to TRBJ2-1, with D possibly called TRBD1 or TRBD2 (7 bases each). The origin of this receptor is an adult who received the AZD1222 COVID-19 vaccine. Specimen: peripheral blood, collected 28 days after the second AZD1222 dose. CDR3 loop: CASKGGGKDNEQFF. CDR3 nucleotides: TGTGCCAGCAAGGGAGGGGGCAAGGACAATGAGCAGTTCTTC.